The rows below give T cell receptor beta chains drawn from one sample of a study of a mutant IDH1 vaccine in newly diagnosed glioma. TCRdb keeps only in-frame clones here, not all; method: immunoSEQ multiplex PCR. The repertoire holds about 21,000 clones, with around 82% as singletons. This specimen was PBMCs, taken from a glioma patient treated with radiotherapy, temozolomide or both. Source of these receptors: a man aged 35-49 years with glioma. Both conserved end residues are part of each CDR3. D genes are given only for firm matches. Clone sizes are given selectively: once, few, many, or a class where the clone is expanded.

clone_size,j_call,d_call,v_call,cdr3_nt,cdr3_aa
.,TRBJ2-7,TRBD2,TRBV2,TGTGCCAGCAGTGTTGGGCTAGCGGGAGCAGAGCAGTACTTC,CASSVGLAGAEQYF
once,TRBJ2-2,.,TRBV10-3,TGTGCCATCAGTGAGTCGGGCAGGGCGAACACCGGGGAGCTGTTTTTT,CAISESGRANTGELFF
once,TRBJ1-1,.,TRBV6-6,TGTGCCAGCAGTTTCCCATCGGGGACTGAAGCTTTCTTT,CASSFPSGTEAFF
.,TRBJ1-1,.,TRBV4-1,TGCGCCAGCAGCCAAGCGCTAGCCGGGACCCTGAACGCTTTCTTT,CASSQALAGTLNAFF
.,TRBJ1-4,.,TRBV2,TGTGCCAGCAGGCGGTCTAGAGCAACTAATGAAAAACTGTTTTTT,CASRRSRATNEKLFF
.,TRBJ1-1,.,TRBV19,TGTGCCAGTAGTCGAAGGTGGAGGGCCACTGAAGCTTTCTTT,CASSRRWRATEAFF
.,TRBJ1-2,.,TRBV27,TGTGCCACAAGGTGGAGAGAGAACTATGGCTACACCTTC,CATRWRENYGYTF
.,TRBJ1-6,.,TRBV2,TGTGCCAGCAGTGAGGACAGCGGCTGGGGGAGTTCACCCCTCCACTTT,CASSEDSGWGSSPLHF
.,TRBJ1-5,.,TRBV2,TGTGCCAGCAGTGTCTTAGCCTTTGACAGTAGCAATCAGCCCCAGCATTTT,CASSVLAFDSSNQPQHF
.,TRBJ1-2,TRBD1,TRBV6-5,TGTGCCAGCAGTCGGGACAGACATAACTATGGCTACACCTTC,CASSRDRHNYGYTF
.,TRBJ2-7,.,TRBV7-2,TGTGCCAGCAGCCGTTCCTACGAGCAGTACTTC,CASSRSYEQYF
.,TRBJ1-5,.,TRBV2,TGTGCCAGCAGTAAGGGGTATCAGCCCCAGCATTTT,CASSKGYQPQHF
.,TRBJ1-6,.,TRBV5-1,TGCGCCAGCAGCTTGGCCCGGCAGGAGTTTTCACCCCTCCACTTT,CASSLARQEFSPLHF
few,TRBJ1-2,.,TRBV28,TGTGCCAGCAGTTTAGAGTTACCTTATGGCTACACCTTC,CASSLELPYGYTF
.,TRBJ1-1,.,TRBV27,TGTGCCAGCAGTTTGACAGAGAACACTGAAGCTTTCTTT,CASSLTENTEAFF
.,TRBJ1-1,TRBD1,TRBV20-1,TGCAGTGCTAGGGACAGGCTAATCTTT,CSARDRLIF
.,TRBJ1-1,.,TRBV30,TGTGCCTGGATCTCTGGGCAAGCTTTCTTT,CAWISGQAFF
.,TRBJ1-1,TRBD1,TRBV29-1,TGCAGCGCCAAGGGGGCCGGAACTGAAGCTTTCTTT,CSAKGAGTEAFF
.,TRBJ2-1,.,TRBV29-1,TGCAGCGTTGAAACAGGCAAGGGGGGGAATGAGCAGTTCTTC,CSVETGKGGNEQFF
.,TRBJ2-5,TRBD1,TRBV10-3,TGTGCCATCAGGCGACAGGGGGTTGAAGAGACCCAGTACTTC,CAIRRQGVEETQYF
.,TRBJ1-2,.,TRBV6-6,TGTGCCAGCAGTTCTTTACTTCCCGGGGGCTACACCTTC,CASSSLLPGGYTF
.,TRBJ1-5,.,TRBV5-1,TGCGCCAGCAGCTTGGACGGACAGCCCAATCAGCCCCAGCATTTT,CASSLDGQPNQPQHF
.,TRBJ1-1,.,TRBV29-1,TGCAGCGTTCTTTCTCAGGGTCTGACTGAAGCTTTCTTT,CSVLSQGLTEAFF
.,TRBJ2-5,.,TRBV5-4,TGTGCCAGCAGCTTGGGGGTAATAGCGGAGAACCAAGAGACCCAGTACTTC,CASSLGVIAENQETQYF
.,TRBJ1-1,.,TRBV30,TGTGCCTGGAGTTGGGGGACCTCCAACACTGAAGCTTTCTTT,CAWSWGTSNTEAFF
medium-sized,TRBJ1-3,.,TRBV6-5,TGTGCCAGCAGTTACACCGCAGTCTCTGGAAACACCATATATTTT,CASSYTAVSGNTIYF
once,TRBJ2-1,.,TRBV10-3,TGTGCCATCAGTGTGCAGCACGGGAGCTCCTACAATGAGCAGTTCTTC,CAISVQHGSSYNEQFF
.,TRBJ2-3,.,TRBV5-1,TGCGCCAGCAGCTGGACAGTCCCTAGCACAGATACGCAGTATTTT,CASSWTVPSTDTQYF
.,TRBJ1-5,.,TRBV19,TGTGCCAGTAGTGGGGGGACGAGGAGTCAGCCCCAGCATTTT,CASSGGTRSQPQHF
.,TRBJ1-5,.,TRBV7-2,TGTGCCAGCAGCAAACAGGGTCTCTTGAGCAATCAGCCCCAGCATTTT,CASSKQGLLSNQPQHF
once,TRBJ1-5,.,TRBV25-1,TGTGCCAGCAGTGAACCCCGGAGTAGCAATCAGCCCCAGCATTTT,CASSEPRSSNQPQHF
once,TRBJ2-2,.,TRBV7-9,TGTGCCAGCAGCTTAGGGCCAGGGGCCACCGGGGAGCTGTTTTTT,CASSLGPGATGELFF
.,TRBJ1-5,TRBD1,TRBV10-3,TGTGCCACCGGGACAGGGGGGAATAATCAGCCCCAGCATTTT,CATGTGGNNQPQHF
.,TRBJ1-4,.,TRBV4-1,TGCGCCAGCAGCCGAGAAAGGAAGGCCGGAGGAAAACTGTTTTTT,CASSRERKAGGKLFF
few,TRBJ2-1,TRBD1,TRBV6-4,TGTGCCAGCAGTTATACAGGGGGCGAGGGCAATGAGCAGTTCTTC,CASSYTGGEGNEQFF
.,TRBJ1-4,.,TRBV5-1,TGCGCCAGCAGCGGCGAGTTGGGGGGGCCCTTCGGAGTCACTAATGAAAAACTGTTTTTT,CASSGELGGPFGVTNEKLFF
.,TRBJ1-5,.,TRBV6-1,TGTGCCAGCAGTGAGCCGGGCCAGGCTATGCGGCCCCAGCATTTT,CASSEPGQAMRPQHF
.,TRBJ1-3,TRBD1,TRBV7-9,TGTGCCAGCACCAGTGGGGACAGTGGAAACACCATATATTTT,CASTSGDSGNTIYF
few,TRBJ1-6,TRBD1,TRBV5-1,TGCGCCAGCAGCCCCGAGGGGGCTACCTATAATTCACCCCTCCACTTT,CASSPEGATYNSPLHF
.,TRBJ2-6,TRBD1,TRBV15,TGTGCCACCAGCGCCTCGACAGGGCTCGGGGCCAACGTCCTGACTTTC,CATSASTGLGANVLTF
.,TRBJ2-7,TRBD1,TRBV19,TGTGCCAGTACCCCACCTGGGACAGCGAGCTCCTACGAGCAGTACTTC,CASTPPGTASSYEQYF
.,TRBJ2-5,.,TRBV7-9,TGTGCCAGCAGCTTCAGCGGGTACCAAGAGACCCAGTACTTC,CASSFSGYQETQYF
once,TRBJ2-7,TRBD1,TRBV6-5,TGTGCCAGCAGACTCCGGACAGGGGGAGCCTACGAGCAGTACTTC,CASRLRTGGAYEQYF
.,TRBJ1-1,.,TRBV29-1,TGCAGCGTTGGAGCCCAGTCCCTTGAAGCTTTCTTT,CSVGAQSLEAFF
.,TRBJ1-5,TRBD1,TRBV28,TGTGCCAGCAGCAGGGACAGGGGAAGGATTCAGCCCCAGCATTTT,CASSRDRGRIQPQHF
.,TRBJ1-1,.,TRBV28,TGTGCCAGCAGTTTGGGGGTTGGCACTGAAGCTTTCTTT,CASSLGVGTEAFF
.,TRBJ2-1,TRBD2,TRBV10-3,TGTGCCATCAGTGTAGGGACTAGCGGGCGAAGAGCCTACAATGAGCAGTTCTTC,CAISVGTSGRRAYNEQFF
.,TRBJ1-5,.,TRBV7-9,TGTGCCAGCAGCTTAGCCCCGGGTCAGCCCCAGCATTTT,CASSLAPGQPQHF
.,TRBJ1-2,.,TRBV30,TGTGCCTGGGGCGGGCACGGCTACACCTTC,CAWGGHGYTF
.,TRBJ1-5,TRBD1,TRBV29-1,TGCAGCGTTGGGGACAGGGGTGGAAATCAGCCCCAGCATTTT,CSVGDRGGNQPQHF
.,TRBJ1-2,.,TRBV30,TGTGCCTGGAGTCGCGCGGAAGCTAACTATGGCTACACCTTC,CAWSRAEANYGYTF
few,TRBJ1-1,.,TRBV5-1,TGCGCCAGCAGCAAGGGACGTCTACTCCCCGACACTGAAGCTTTCTTT,CASSKGRLLPDTEAFF
.,TRBJ1-1,.,TRBV7-2,TGTGCCAGCAGCTCGGGGACCACAGTGGCTGAAGCTTTCTTT,CASSSGTTVAEAFF
few,TRBJ1-1,.,TRBV30,TGTGCCTGGAGTTGGGGAAACACTGAAGCTTTCTTT,CAWSWGNTEAFF
few,TRBJ1-2,.,TRBV25-1,TGTGCCAGCGGATGGTACTATGGCTACACCTTC,CASGWYYGYTF